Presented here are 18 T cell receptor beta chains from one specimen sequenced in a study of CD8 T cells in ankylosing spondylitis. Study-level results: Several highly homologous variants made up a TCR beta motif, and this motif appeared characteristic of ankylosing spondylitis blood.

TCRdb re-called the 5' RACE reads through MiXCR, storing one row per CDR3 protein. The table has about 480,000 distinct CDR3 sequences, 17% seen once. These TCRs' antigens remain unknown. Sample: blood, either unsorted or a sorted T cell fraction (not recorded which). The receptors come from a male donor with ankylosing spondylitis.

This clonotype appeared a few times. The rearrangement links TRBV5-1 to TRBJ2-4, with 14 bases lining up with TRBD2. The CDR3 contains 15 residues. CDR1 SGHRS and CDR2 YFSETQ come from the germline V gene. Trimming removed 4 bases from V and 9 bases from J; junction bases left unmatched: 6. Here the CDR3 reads CASSPGLAGAVIQYF. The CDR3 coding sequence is TGCGCCAGCAGCCCGGGACTAGCGGGAGCGGTCATTCAGTACTTC.

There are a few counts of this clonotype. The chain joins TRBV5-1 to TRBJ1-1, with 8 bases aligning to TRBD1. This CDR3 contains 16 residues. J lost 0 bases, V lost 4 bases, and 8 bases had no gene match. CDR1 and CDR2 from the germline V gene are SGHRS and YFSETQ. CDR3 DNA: TGCGCCAGCAGCATTAAAACAGGGGGGTTGAACACTGAAGCTTTCTTT. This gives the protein CASSIKTGGLNTEAFF.

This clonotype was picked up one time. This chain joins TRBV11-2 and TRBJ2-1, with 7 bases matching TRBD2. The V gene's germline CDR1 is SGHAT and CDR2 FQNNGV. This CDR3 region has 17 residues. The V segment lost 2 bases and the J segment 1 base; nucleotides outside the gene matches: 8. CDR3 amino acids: CASSLKAGDLSYNEQFF. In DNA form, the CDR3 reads TGTGCCAGCAGCTTAAAGGCGGGAGACTTATCCTACAATGAGCAGTTCTTC.

In DNA, the CDR3 is TGCAGTGCTAGAGACGGGGGGGGCTGGGGCTATGGCTACACCTTC. Translating gives CSARDGGGWGYGYTF. The chain has TRBV20-1 and TRBJ1-2; maybe TRBD1 (6 bases). Trimming took off 0 bases at V and 4 bases at J, with 15 bases between the two ends. CDR1 DFQATT and CDR2 SNEGSKA come from the germline V gene (reference sequence). The length of the CDR3 is 15 residues.

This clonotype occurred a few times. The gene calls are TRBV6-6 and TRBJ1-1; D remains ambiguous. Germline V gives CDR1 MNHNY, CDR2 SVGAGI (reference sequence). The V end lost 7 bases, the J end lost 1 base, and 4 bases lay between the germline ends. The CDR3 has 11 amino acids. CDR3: CASTENTEAFF. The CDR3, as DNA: TGTGCCAGCACTGAGAACACTGAAGCTTTCTTT.

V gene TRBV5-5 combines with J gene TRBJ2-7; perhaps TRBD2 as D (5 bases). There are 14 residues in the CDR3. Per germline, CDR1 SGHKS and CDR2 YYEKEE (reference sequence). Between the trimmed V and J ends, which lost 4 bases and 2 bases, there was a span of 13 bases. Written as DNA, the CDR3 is TGTGCCAGCAGCCATACTAGTGGCACCTACGAGCAGTACTTC. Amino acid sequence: CASSHTSGTYEQYF.

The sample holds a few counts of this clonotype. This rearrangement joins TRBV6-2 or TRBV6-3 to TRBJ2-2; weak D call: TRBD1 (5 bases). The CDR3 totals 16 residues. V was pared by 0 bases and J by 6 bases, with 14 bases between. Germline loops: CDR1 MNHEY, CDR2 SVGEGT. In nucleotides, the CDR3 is TGTGCCAGCAGTTACTCCCCGACAGCGCGCTCCGGGGAGCTGTTTTTT. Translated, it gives CASSYSPTARSGELFF.

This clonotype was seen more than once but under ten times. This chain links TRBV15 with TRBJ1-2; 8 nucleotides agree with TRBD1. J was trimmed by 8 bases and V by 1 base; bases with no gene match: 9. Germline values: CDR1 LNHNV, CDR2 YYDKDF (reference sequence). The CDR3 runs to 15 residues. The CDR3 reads CATSRAETGAGGYTF. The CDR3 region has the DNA TGTGCCACCAGCAGAGCGGAGACAGGGGCAGGAGGCTACACCTTC.

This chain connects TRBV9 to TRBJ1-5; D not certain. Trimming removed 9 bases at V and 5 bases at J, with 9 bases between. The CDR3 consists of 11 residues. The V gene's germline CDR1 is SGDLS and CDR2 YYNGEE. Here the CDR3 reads CANRKDQPQHF. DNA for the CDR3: TGTGCCAACAGAAAGGATCAGCCCCAGCATTTT.

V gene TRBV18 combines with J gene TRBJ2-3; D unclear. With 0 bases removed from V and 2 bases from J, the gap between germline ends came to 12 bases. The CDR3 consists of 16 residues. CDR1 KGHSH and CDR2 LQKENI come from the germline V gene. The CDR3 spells CASSPPSSRVTDTQYF. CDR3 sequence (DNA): TGTGCCAGCTCACCACCGTCGTCTAGGGTCACAGATACGCAGTATTTT.

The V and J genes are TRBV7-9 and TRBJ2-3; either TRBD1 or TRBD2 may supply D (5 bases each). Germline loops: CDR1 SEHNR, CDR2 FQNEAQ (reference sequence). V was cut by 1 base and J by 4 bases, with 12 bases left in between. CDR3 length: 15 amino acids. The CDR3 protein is CASSLERGRADTQYF. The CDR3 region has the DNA TGTGCCAGCAGCTTAGAGAGGGGACGGGCAGATACGCAGTATTTT.

The CDR3 reads CASIRLATTYEQYF. The CDR3 DNA is TGTGCCAGCATCCGACTAGCGACGACCTACGAGCAGTACTTC. The chain has TRBV2 and TRBJ2-7; 8 positions agree with TRBD2. The CDR3 is 14 residues long. V was clipped by 7 bases and J by 2 bases; unmatched bases: 7. Per germline, CDR1 SNHLY and CDR2 FYNNEI.

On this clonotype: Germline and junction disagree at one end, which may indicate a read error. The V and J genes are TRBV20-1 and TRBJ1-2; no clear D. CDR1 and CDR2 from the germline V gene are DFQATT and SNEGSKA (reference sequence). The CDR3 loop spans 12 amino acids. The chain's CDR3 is CSASGQVDGHTF. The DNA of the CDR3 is TGCAGTGCTAGTGGGCAGGTCGATGGCCACACCTTC.

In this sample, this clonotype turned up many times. This CDR3 is CSARGLAGFFNEQFF. The DNA for the CDR3 is TGCAGTGCTCGAGGACTAGCGGGATTCTTCAATGAGCAGTTCTTC. V usage is TRBV20-1 and J usage is TRBJ2-1; 12 bases fit TRBD2. Germline CDR1 is DFQATT and CDR2 is SNEGSKA (reference sequence). V shed 5 bases and J 6 bases; nucleotides not matched to a gene: 8. The CDR3 extends over 15 amino acids.

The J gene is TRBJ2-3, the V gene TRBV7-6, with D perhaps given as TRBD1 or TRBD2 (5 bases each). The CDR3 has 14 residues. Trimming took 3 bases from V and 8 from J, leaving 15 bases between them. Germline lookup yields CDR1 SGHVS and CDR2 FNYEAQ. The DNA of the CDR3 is TGTGCCAGCAGCTTGGGACCTGCGGCGGTTACGCAGTATTTT. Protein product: CASSLGPAAVTQYF. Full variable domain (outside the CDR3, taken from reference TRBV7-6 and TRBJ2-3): GAGVSQSPRYKVTKRGQDVALRCDPISGHVSLYWYRQALGQGPEFLTYFNYEAQQDKSGLPNDRFSAERPEGSISTLTIQRTEQRDSAMYRCASSLGPAAVTQYFGPGTRLTVL.

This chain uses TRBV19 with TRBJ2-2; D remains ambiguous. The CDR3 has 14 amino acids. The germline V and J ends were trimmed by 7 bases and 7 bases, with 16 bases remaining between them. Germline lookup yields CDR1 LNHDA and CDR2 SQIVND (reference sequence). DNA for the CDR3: TGTGCCAGTAAAGCGCTAACCTCCCTCGGGGAGCTGTTTTTT. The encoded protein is CASKALTSLGELFF.

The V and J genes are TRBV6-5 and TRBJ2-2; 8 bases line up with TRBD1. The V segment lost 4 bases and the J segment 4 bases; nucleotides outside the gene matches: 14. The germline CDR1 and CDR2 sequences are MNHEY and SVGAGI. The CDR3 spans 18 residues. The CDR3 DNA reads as TGTGCCAGCAGTTCCGCCACTCGGACAGGGCGAAGCACCGGGGAGCTGTTTTTT. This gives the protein CASSSATRTGRSTGELFF.

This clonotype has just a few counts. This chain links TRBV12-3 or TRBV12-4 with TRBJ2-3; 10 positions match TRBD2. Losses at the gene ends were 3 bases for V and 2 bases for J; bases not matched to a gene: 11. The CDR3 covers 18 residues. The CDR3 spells CASSFTPPLAGPTDTQYF. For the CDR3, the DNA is TGTGCCAGCAGTTTTACCCCTCCACTAGCGGGACCCACAGATACGCAGTATTTT.